A single sample is the source of the 2 T cell receptor beta chains below, sequenced in a study of shared clonotypes between healthy human individuals. Only in-frame clones appear in the TCRdb table, and some are missing; sequencing was by immunoSEQ multiplex PCR. Found here are about 2.3 million clones, 85% to 95% of them singletons; the top ten hold about 0.39%. The specimen sequenced was naive CD4+ T cells from PBMCs. The sample's subset: CD45RA+ positively selected. The receptors shown here come from a man between 18 and 35 years old in good health. Some clones in this sample may be carry-over from other donors' samples.

The chain has TRBV19 and TRBJ2-7; weak D call: TRBD2 (5 bases). The V and J ends lost 6 bases and 0 bases respectively, with 12 bases between them. CDR1 and CDR2 (germline): LNHDA, SQIVND (reference sequence). This CDR3 contains 14 residues. The CDR3 spells CASSPRRDSYEQYF. Written as DNA, the CDR3 is TGTGCCAGTAGCCCTAGACGGGACTCCTACGAGCAGTACTTC.

The chain links TRBV5-1 to TRBJ2-3; 7 nucleotides agree with TRBD2. This CDR3 region has 14 residues. Germline CDR1 reads SGHRS; CDR2 reads YFSETQ. The junction had 4 bases not matched to a gene; V was cut back by 0 bases and J by 6 bases. The CDR3 nucleotides are TGCGCCAGCAGCTTGGTTGTACTAGCGGATACGCAGTATTTT. This encodes CASSLVVLADTQYF.